Described below is a single T cell receptor (beta chain) sequence and its context. The antigen remains unidentified. Each TRB amplification used roughly 240-550 ng of genomic DNA from blood. Multiplex PCR with BIOMED2 TRB-A/B primer pools amplified TRB rearrangements. TCRdb re-called the multiplex PCR reads with MiXCR, one entry per CDR3 protein. The data contain around 21,000 distinct CDR3 sequences, approximately 30% of them singletons. The CDR3 spans 16 residues. The V gene's germline CDR1 is SGHTA and CDR2 FQGNSA. The V segment lost 1 base and the J segment 5 bases; nucleotides outside the gene matches: 3. This record belongs to a study of T and B cells in COVID-19 patients. Study outcomes and limitations: Patients with COVID-19 reportedly showed strongly skewed T cell receptor beta variable and joining gene usage.

The sample was blood. This chain joins TRBV7-2 and TRBJ2-5; TRBD2 matches at 14 bases. This clonotype was sampled from a human donor who had recovered from COVID-19. CDR3 amino acids: CASSLGTSGGRETQYF. DNA of the CDR3: TGTGCCAGCAGCTTAGGGACTAGCGGGGGGCGGGAGACCCAGTACTTC.